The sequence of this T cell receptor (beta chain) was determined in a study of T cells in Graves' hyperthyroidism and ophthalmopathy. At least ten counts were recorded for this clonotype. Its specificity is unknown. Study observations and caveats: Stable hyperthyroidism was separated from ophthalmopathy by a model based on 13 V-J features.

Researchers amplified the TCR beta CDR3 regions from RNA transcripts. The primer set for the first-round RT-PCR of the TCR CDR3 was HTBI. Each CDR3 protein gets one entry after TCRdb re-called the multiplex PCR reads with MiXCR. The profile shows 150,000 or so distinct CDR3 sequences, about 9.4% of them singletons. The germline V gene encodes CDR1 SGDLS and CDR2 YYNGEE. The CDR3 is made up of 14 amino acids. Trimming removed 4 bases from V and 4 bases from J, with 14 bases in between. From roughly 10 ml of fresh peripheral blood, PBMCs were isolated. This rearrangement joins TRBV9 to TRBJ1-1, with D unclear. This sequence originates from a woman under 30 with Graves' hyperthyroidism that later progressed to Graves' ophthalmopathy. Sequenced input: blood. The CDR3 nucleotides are TGTGCCAGCAGCCCTAACGCTCGATTCACTGAAGCTTTCTTT. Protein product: CASSPNARFTEAFF.